This passage covers 8 T cell receptor beta chains from one sample sequenced in a study of cytomegalovirus exposure and HLA in healthy donors. The table came from immunoSEQ multiplex PCR; TCRdb's copy has only in-frame clones and leaves some out. Of roughly 260,000 clones in the sample, 85% to 90% were seen once. Input material: PBMCs. Receptors originate from a woman aged 18-29 years in good health and CMV-seronegative.

The chain uses TRBV7-7 and TRBJ1-3; 8 nucleotides align to TRBD1. Germline V CDR1 and CDR2: SSHAT, FNYEAQ (reference sequence). This CDR3 contains 14 residues. The CDR3 sequence is CASPGGASGNTIYF. The CDR3 DNA sequence: TGTGCTAGCCCAGGGGGCGCGTCTGGAAACACCATATATTTT.

The gene calls are TRBV11-2 and TRBJ2-1; D perhaps matches TRBD2 (5 bases). CDR3 size: 14 residues. V lost 1 base to trimming and J lost 7 bases, with 11 bases between them. From germline, CDR1 is SGHAT and CDR2 FQNNGV. CDR3 sequence reads: CASSLGHTGNEQFF. Written as DNA, the CDR3 is TGTGCCAGCAGCTTAGGCCACACGGGAAATGAGCAGTTCTTC.

Concerning this clone itself: At the DNA level, this CDR3 is encoded by other sequences in the same sample as well. V gene TRBV5-1 combines with J gene TRBJ2-2, with a weak D call TRBD2 (6 bases). Germline CDR1 is SGHRS and CDR2 is YFSETQ. Trimming pared 1 base from V and 5 bases from J, leaving 12 bases between. The CDR3 length is 15 residues. DNA for the CDR3: TGCGCCAGCAGCTTGTCCGGGGGAGATACCGGGGAGCTGTTTTTT. Translation gives CASSLSGGDTGELFF.

This rearrangement joins TRBV19 to TRBJ2-1; 9 bases fit TRBD2. From germline, CDR1 is LNHDA and CDR2 SQIVND (reference sequence). The CDR3 length is 14 residues. With V trimmed by 3 bases and J by 7 bases, 4 bases remained unmatched. The CDR3 loop reads CASSMSLAGNEQFF. CDR3 DNA: TGTGCCAGTAGTATGAGCCTAGCGGGGAATGAGCAGTTCTTC.

This rearrangement joins TRBV2 to TRBJ2-1; tentative D call: TRBD1 (6 bases). Germline CDR1 reads SNHLY; CDR2 reads FYNNEI. The CDR3 sequence is 13 residues long. V lost 4 bases and J lost 7, with 11 bases in between. The CDR3 is CASSVGTSNEQFF. In DNA, the CDR3 is TGTGCCAGCAGTGTAGGGACAAGTAATGAGCAGTTCTTC.

The chain couples TRBV7-9 to TRBJ1-5; D is unresolved. Germline V gene lookup returns CDR1 SEHNR and CDR2 FQNEAQ (reference sequence). V was shortened by 1 base and J by 6 bases, with 4 bases between the two germline ends. This CDR3 is 12 amino acids long. The CDR3 sequence: CASSLGGQPQHF. The CDR3 DNA reads as TGTGCCAGCAGCTTAGGCGGTCAGCCCCAGCATTTT. Variable domain in full (rest from reference TRBV7-9 and TRBJ1-5): DTGVSQNPRHKITKRGQNVTFRCDPISEHNRLYWYRQTLGQGPEFLTYFQNEAQLEKSRLLSDRFSAERPKGSFSTLEIQRTEQGDSAMYLCASSLGGQPQHFGDGTRLSIL.

The CDR3 sequence: CASSHQVTSGGPADTQYF. The CDR3 DNA reads TGCGCCAGCAGCCACCAAGTGACTAGCGGGGGGCCGGCAGATACGCAGTATTTT. The chain couples TRBV4-1 to TRBJ2-3; 13 bases are shared with TRBD2. Germline V CDR1 and CDR2: MGHRA, YSYEKL. V was pared by 3 bases and J by 4 bases, with 10 bases of the junction left unmatched. The CDR3 is 18 residues long.

The V and J genes are TRBV7-9 and TRBJ1-1; the D is unclear. Germline V gene data show CDR1 as SEHNR and CDR2 as FQNEAQ (reference sequence). Deletions cut 7 bases from V and 10 bases from J, with 19 bases between. CDR3 length equals 13 residues. As DNA, the CDR3 is TGTGCCAGCATCCCAAGCCCTACAGCAAGAGCTTTCTTT. Translating gives CASIPSPTARAFF.